This TCR beta chain was recorded in a study of a mutant IDH1 vaccine in newly diagnosed glioma. Germline values: CDR1 SGHAT, CDR2 FQNNGV. The CDR3 runs to 14 residues. V lost 0 bases and J 2 bases, leaving 8 bases between the germline ends. The table came from immunoSEQ multiplex PCR; TCRdb's copy has only in-frame clones and leaves some out. The data hold around 52,000 clones, with 80% to 90% observed a single time. A single count supports this clone. Its target is unknown. The sample's time point: week 5, during vaccination. Doses comprised 300 ug of mutant IDH1 20-mer peptide each, plus topical imiquimod.

The clonotype was recovered from a woman aged 40 to 50 with glioma. V and J are TRBV11-2 and TRBJ2-7; D remains ambiguous. Sample: PBMCs, taken from a glioma patient whose treatment included an IDH1 peptide vaccine. CDR3 sequence (DNA): TGTGCCAGCAGCTTAGAGACTGGAACCTACGAGCAGTACTTC. Its translation: CASSLETGTYEQYF.